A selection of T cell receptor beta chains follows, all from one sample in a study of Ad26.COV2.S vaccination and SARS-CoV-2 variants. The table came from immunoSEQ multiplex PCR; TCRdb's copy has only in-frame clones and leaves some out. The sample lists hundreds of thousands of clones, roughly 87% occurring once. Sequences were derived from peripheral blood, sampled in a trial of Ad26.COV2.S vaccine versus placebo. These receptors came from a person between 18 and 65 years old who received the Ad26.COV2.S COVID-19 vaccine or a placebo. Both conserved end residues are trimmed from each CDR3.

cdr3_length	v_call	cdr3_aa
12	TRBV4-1	ASSQVPGDEKLF
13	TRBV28	ASSSVRGGSYEQY
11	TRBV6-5	ASSRTGPMPQH
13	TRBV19	ASSSWARDPDTQY
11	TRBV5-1	ASRPGQGEKLF
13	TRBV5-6	ASSLVGSNTGELF
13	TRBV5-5	ASSLGPAVYNEQF
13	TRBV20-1	SASGLAGASREQY
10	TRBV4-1	ASSLDGYEQY
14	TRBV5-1	ASSLWKGGLNTEAF
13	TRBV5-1	ASSPLTSERVEQY
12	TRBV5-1	ASSLEQITDTQY
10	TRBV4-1	ASSHQFEKLF
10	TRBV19	ASTSEAGYQH
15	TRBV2	ASSVVRGHLLNTEAF
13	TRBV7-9	ASSSRTGINEKLF
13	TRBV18	ASSPPQTSNTEAF
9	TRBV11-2	ASSLENEQY
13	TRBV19	ASSPSPAGSTEAF
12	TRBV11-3	ASSLEGNTGELF
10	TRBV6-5	ASRFRSYEQY
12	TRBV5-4	ASSFKGLGYEQY
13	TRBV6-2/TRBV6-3	ASSYFRVEGLEQY
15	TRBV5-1	ASSLGGTGGRRETQY
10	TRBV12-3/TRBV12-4	ASSPPGWAQH
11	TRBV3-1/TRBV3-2	ASSLDRQETQY
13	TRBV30	AWSVGGGWTDTQY
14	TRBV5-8	ASSLPVRHFNQPQH
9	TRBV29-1	STGAGNIQY
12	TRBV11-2	ASSFAQGAYEQY
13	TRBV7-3	AILGRSSYNSPLH
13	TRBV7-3	ASSPTGGSNYGYT
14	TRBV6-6	ASPRTVGISTDTQY
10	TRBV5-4	ASSLDRNGYT
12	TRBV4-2	ASSQDISVDEAF
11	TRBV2	ASSVGGGETQY
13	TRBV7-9	ASSDGVGPNSPLH
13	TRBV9	ASSTSPGGKTEAF
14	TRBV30	AWSVLADYSGNTIY
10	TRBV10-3	AISDGGNEQF
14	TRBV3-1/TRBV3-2	ASSPPGRISGYEQY
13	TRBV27	ASSLRDRGHPEAF
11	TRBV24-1	ATSSAGAGEQF